This T cell receptor (beta chain) was observed in a study of post-analysis software for immune sequencing data (dated by TCRdb to 2014 to 2015). Concerning the study at large: Disease courses on record covered relapsing-remitting, secondary progressive and progressive-relapsing multiple sclerosis, though some patients had no subtype annotation. A subset of samples was prepared in parallel using single-end sample barcoding, then pooled and co-amplified after Illumina adapter ligation. The multiple sclerosis patient repertoires were compared with 10 to 12 previously published healthy control repertoires from donors aged roughly 6 to 25 years. Study-wide findings and limitations: Significantly lower normalized Chao1 diversity was found in multiple sclerosis patients than in controls, suggesting substantial peripheral T-cell clonal expansion. The multiple sclerosis patient group was slightly younger than the control group. Direct clustering with F measure showed strong co-clustering of samples prepared in the same batch, prompting a batch-effect correction. Four or five TRBV segments, including TRBV5-6, TRBV5-1 and TRBV20-1, were significantly more frequent in patients than controls.

The CDR3 starts with the cysteine, ends with the phenylalanine, and has 14 residues. The kept DNA is CDR3 alone, 42 bases in frame from the first base. V and J lose 6 bases and 3 bases, and a span of 15 bases separates them. Library preparation was by PCR. Sequencing was carried out with an Illumina HiSeq 2500. To reduce PCR and sequencing biases, unique molecular identifiers were incorporated into the TCR beta cDNA libraries. Approximately 500,000 cDNA molecules were obtained per 1 to 10 million input T cells, so each molecule approximated one T cell. The same protocol used for the earlier healthy control dataset was applied to prepare and sequence the patient libraries. Within a given batch, samples were prepared together, multiplexed and sequenced on the same HiSeq lane. Per the authors' processing: MIGEC was used to process the raw barcoded reads, and molecular identifier groups with only a single read were discarded before consensus assembly and CDR3 extraction. Clonotype tables were post-analysed with VDJtools, normalizing diversity by down-sampling all datasets to the smallest sample size. In repertoire overlap clustering, CDR3 amino acid sequences, but not nucleotide sequences, were matched to correct batch-related cross-sample contamination. TCRdb cleaned the public reads at Q25 with fastp, built clones with MiXCR and kept in-frame beta chains. Under each unique CDR3 protein, matching rows form one entry showing the most common genes and DNA. It is TCRdb's table, rather than the study itself, that gives the V and J calls and clone size. In all, the sample holds approximately 350,000 distinct CDR3 sequences, and roughly 35% of those were seen once. The ten largest clones add up to roughly an eighth of the sample.

To demonstrate the VDJtools post-analysis software, the study profiled TCR beta repertoires from the peripheral blood of around 13 young patients with multiple sclerosis. The multiple sclerosis patients were children and adolescents between roughly 6 and 15 years of age. Worth noting for this clonotype: This receptor's antigen is unknown. Base qualities were left out, and no much larger clone turns up one base away.

Input material: blood. In this chain, TRBV12-3 or TRBV12-4 is recombined with TRBJ2-7; a tentative D match to TRBD1 spans 6 bases. This TCR was recovered from a girl aged 10-17 years with multiple sclerosis. The sequence in DNA is TGTGCCAGCAGCACAAACCCACAGGGCTACGAGCAGTACTTC. Its translation reads: CASSTNPQGYEQYF.